The 11 T cell receptor beta chains reported below all come from one sample, sequenced in a study of lymphopenia after photon versus proton radiotherapy. Assay used: immunoSEQ multiplex PCR; TCRdb lists only in-frame clones, some missing. The data hold 50,000 to 70,000 clones, with around 87% observed a single time. The sequenced sample was peripheral blood, obtained from a patient treated with proton-based radiotherapy. All receptors come from a man aged 80 or over with esophageal cancer.

CDR3 amino acids: CASSQGPGSSYEQYF. CDR3 sequence (DNA): TGCGCCAGCAGCCAAGGCCCCGGTAGCTCCTACGAGCAGTACTTC. This chain joins TRBV4-3 and TRBJ2-7; no clear D. Germline lookup yields CDR1 LGHNA and CDR2 YSLEER. Trimming removed 1 base at V and 0 bases at J, with 10 bases between. This CDR3 is built from 15 residues.

The chain links TRBV2 to TRBJ1-4, with unresolved D. V lost 4 bases to trimming and J lost 0 bases, with 12 bases between them. The germline CDR1 and CDR2 sequences are SNHLY and FYNNEI. This CDR3 has 16 residues. CDR3 sequence reads: CASSVGRLATNEKLFF. CDR3 DNA: TGTGCCAGCAGTGTAGGGAGGCTGGCAACTAATGAAAAACTGTTTTTT.

The chain links TRBV7-8 to TRBJ2-5; D is undetermined. Trimming left V 3 bases short and J 5 bases short, with 16 bases between. This CDR3 is built from 15 residues. CDR1 and CDR2 (germline): SGHVS, FQNEAQ. The DNA for the CDR3 is TGTGCCAGCAGCTTTCCCCTGAACGGCGCGGAGACCCAGTACTTC. It is translated as CASSFPLNGAETQYF.

The chain carries TRBV19 and TRBJ2-3, with D hard to call. From germline, CDR1 is LNHDA and CDR2 SQIVND (reference sequence). Trimming left V 3 bases short and J 0 bases short, with 10 bases between. This CDR3 is 15 amino acids long. CDR3 nucleotide sequence: TGTGCCAGTAGTATGTACAGTCCTAGCACAGATACGCAGTATTTT. This sequence encodes CASSMYSPSTDTQYF.

V and J are TRBV2 and TRBJ2-5; 9 positions agree with TRBD2. Per the germline V gene, CDR1 is SNHLY and CDR2 is FYNNEI. Trimming removed 5 bases from V and 5 bases from J; junction bases left unmatched: 9. The CDR3 runs 15 residues. DNA of the CDR3: TGTGCCAGCAGTACCATTAGCGGGAGAGGGGAGACCCAGTACTTC. The encoded protein is CASSTISGRGETQYF.

The chain recombines TRBV29-1 with TRBJ2-5, with 13 bases aligning to TRBD2. This CDR3 is 14 amino acids long. The V gene end was trimmed by 5 bases and the J gene end by 9 bases; junction bases not matched to a gene: 9. Germline lookup yields CDR1 SQVTM and CDR2 ANQGSEA. CDR3 in amino acids: CSVLLAGGLGAQYF. As DNA, the CDR3 is TGCAGCGTTCTACTAGCGGGAGGGCTTGGGGCCCAGTACTTC.

Of note for this clone: This same CDR3 is encoded by further DNA sequences in the sample. The rearrangement uses TRBV7-9 and TRBJ1-3; D gene ambiguous. The germline V and J ends were trimmed by 11 bases and 8 bases, with 19 bases remaining between them. Germline lookup yields CDR1 SEHNR and CDR2 FQNEAQ (reference sequence). The CDR3 covers 13 residues. CDR3 in amino acids: CACSPGRADTIYF. For the CDR3, the DNA is TGTGCCTGCTCCCCGGGTCGGGCTGACACCATATATTTT.

This chain joins TRBV7-9 and TRBJ2-3, with D perhaps TRBD1 (5 bases). The CDR3 spans 16 residues. Germline V gene sequence: CDR1 SEHNR, CDR2 FQNEAQ (reference sequence). Trimming pared 5 bases from V and 3 bases from J, leaving 18 bases between. CDR3 loop: CASSPRLGAQTDTQYF. DNA of the CDR3: TGTGCCAGCAGCCCCCGGCTAGGGGCCCAGACAGATACGCAGTATTTT.

With respect to this clone: Compared with germline, one end of the junction differs, possibly owing to a read error. The chain joins TRBV6-1 to TRBJ1-3, with D possibly being TRBD1 (6 bases). Germline V lookup: CDR1 MNHNS, CDR2 SASEGT. This CDR3 is built from 16 residues. CDR3 sequence: CASREAGQHSGNTIYF. DNA for the CDR3: TGTGCCAGCAGGGAAGCGGGACAACACTCTGGAAACACCATATATTTT.

This clone was picked up one time. V is TRBV4-3 and J is TRBJ2-3; tentatively, D is TRBD2 (6 bases). CDR1 is LGHNA and CDR2 is YSLEER in the germline V gene. The ends were cut back, 4 bases at V and 4 bases at J, with 12 bases in the middle. The CDR3 has 14 amino acids. CDR3 bases: TGCGCCAGCAGCCGCCGGGACTCCGCAGATACGCAGTATTTT. Residues: CASSRRDSADTQYF.

This clone showed up just a few times. The V call is TRBV4-1, the J call TRBJ2-1; 14 nucleotides agree with TRBD2. The germline gives CDR1 MGHRA, CDR2 YSYEKL. This CDR3 is 14 amino acids long. After removal of 4 bases from V and 10 bases from J, the junction contained 3 bases not matched to a gene. CDR3: CASSPGLAGVEQFF. The CDR3 nucleotides read TGCGCCAGCAGCCCGGGACTAGCGGGGGTGGAGCAGTTCTTC.